The rows below give T cell receptor beta chains drawn from one sample of a study of OX40 agonist ivuxolimab in advanced cancers. Assay used: immunoSEQ multiplex PCR; TCRdb lists only in-frame clones, some missing. The sample yields roughly 110,000 clones, about nine tenths seen once. The sequencing used CD4+ or CD8+ T cells sorted from blood, collected in a trial of the OX40 agonist ivuxolimab. These receptors were taken from an adult with an advanced solid tumor such as melanoma, head and neck, liver or kidney cancer. Each CDR3 is given with its conserved first and last residue. The D gene is left open where the match is weak. Clone size appears in some rows only: once, few, many, or a class for an expanded clone.

V gene: TRBV7-2
clone size: NA
D gene: NA
J gene: TRBJ2-2
CDR3 protein: CASSPYTGELFF
CDR3 DNA: TGTGCCAGCAGCCCTTACACCGGGGAGCTGTTTTTT

V gene: TRBV6-1
clone size: once
D gene: TRBD1
J gene: TRBJ2-3
CDR3 protein: CASSGTGGMNTQYF
CDR3 DNA: TGTGCCAGCAGCGGGACAGGGGGGATGAATACGCAGTATTTT

V gene: TRBV4-3
clone size: NA
D gene: NA
J gene: TRBJ1-4
CDR3 protein: CASSLNKGEKLFF
CDR3 DNA: TGCGCCAGCAGCCTTAATAAAGGTGAAAAACTGTTTTTT

V gene: TRBV21-1
clone size: once
D gene: NA
J gene: TRBJ1-4
CDR3 protein: CASRGNGGEKLFF
CDR3 DNA: TGTGCCAGCAGGGGCAACGGTGGGGAAAAACTGTTTTTT

V gene: TRBV6-1
clone size: NA
D gene: NA
J gene: TRBJ2-2
CDR3 protein: CASSEGRDPGELFF
CDR3 DNA: TGTGCCAGCAGTGAAGGGCGGGATCCCGGGGAGCTGTTTTTT

V gene: TRBV19
clone size: NA
D gene: NA
J gene: TRBJ1-2
CDR3 protein: CASSQDYGYTF
CDR3 DNA: TGTGCCAGTAGCCAAGACTATGGCTACACCTTC

V gene: TRBV4-2
clone size: NA
D gene: NA
J gene: TRBJ2-7
CDR3 protein: CASSLGEGQSSYEQYF
CDR3 DNA: TGTGCCAGCAGCCTCGGGGAGGGACAAAGCTCCTACGAGCAGTACTTC

V gene: TRBV27
clone size: NA
D gene: NA
J gene: TRBJ2-7
CDR3 protein: CASSLSAIPNRRGSNEQYF
CDR3 DNA: TGTGCCAGCAGTTTATCCGCCATCCCCAATCGTAGGGGAAGTAACGAGCAGTACTTC

V gene: TRBV7-7
clone size: once
D gene: TRBD1
J gene: TRBJ2-5
CDR3 protein: CASSLGGQGQETQYF
CDR3 DNA: TGTGCCAGCAGCTTAGGGGGACAGGGCCAGGAGACCCAGTACTTC

V gene: TRBV10-3
clone size: NA
D gene: TRBD1
J gene: TRBJ1-2
CDR3 protein: CAIRDLTGATYGYTF
CDR3 DNA: TGTGCCATCAGAGATTTGACAGGGGCGACCTATGGCTACACCTTC

V gene: TRBV9
clone size: NA
D gene: TRBD1
J gene: TRBJ2-3
CDR3 protein: CASSVAPTPTGQGSTDTQYF
CDR3 DNA: TGTGCCAGCAGCGTAGCACCCACCCCCACTGGACAGGGCAGCACAGATACGCAGTATTTT

V gene: TRBV29-1
clone size: NA
D gene: TRBD1
J gene: TRBJ1-2
CDR3 protein: CSVEMGQGASGYTF
CDR3 DNA: TGCAGCGTTGAAATGGGACAGGGGGCCTCAGGCTACACCTTC

V gene: TRBV4-3
clone size: NA
D gene: NA
J gene: TRBJ1-6
CDR3 protein: CASSLQSSYNSPLHF
CDR3 DNA: TGCGCCAGCAGCTTACAAAGCTCCTATAATTCACCCCTCCACTTT

V gene: TRBV5-1
clone size: few
D gene: NA
J gene: TRBJ2-7
CDR3 protein: CASSLMLGNGEQYF
CDR3 DNA: TGCGCCAGCAGCTTGATGTTAGGGAATGGCGAGCAGTACTTC

V gene: TRBV7-7
clone size: NA
D gene: NA
J gene: TRBJ2-1
CDR3 protein: CASSTGFYNEQFF
CDR3 DNA: TGTGCTAGCAGCACTGGGTTCTACAATGAGCAGTTCTTC

V gene: TRBV19
clone size: NA
D gene: NA
J gene: TRBJ2-6
CDR3 protein: CASSILTGFGANVLTF
CDR3 DNA: TGTGCCAGTAGTATATTAACGGGATTCGGGGCCAACGTCCTGACTTTC

V gene: TRBV19
clone size: NA
D gene: TRBD1
J gene: TRBJ2-7
CDR3 protein: CASSIGQGAYEQYF
CDR3 DNA: TGTGCCAGTAGTATCGGACAGGGGGCCTACGAGCAGTACTTC

V gene: TRBV6-4
clone size: NA
D gene: TRBD1
J gene: TRBJ1-2
CDR3 protein: CASSPWQGGGYTF
CDR3 DNA: TGTGCCAGCAGTCCTTGGCAGGGGGGTGGCTACACCTTC

V gene: TRBV5-4
clone size: NA
D gene: TRBD2
J gene: TRBJ2-1
CDR3 protein: CASSLEGLAGANEQFF
CDR3 DNA: TGTGCCAGCAGCTTGGAAGGACTAGCGGGAGCCAATGAGCAGTTCTTC

V gene: TRBV5-4
clone size: NA
D gene: NA
J gene: TRBJ1-6
CDR3 protein: CASSLAGVTNSPLHF
CDR3 DNA: TGTGCCAGCAGCTTGGCCGGGGTGACGAATTCACCCCTCCACTTT

V gene: TRBV18
clone size: NA
D gene: TRBD2
J gene: TRBJ2-7
CDR3 protein: CASSRRGDSYEQYF
CDR3 DNA: TGTGCCAGCTCAAGGCGGGGGGACTCCTACGAGCAGTACTTC

V gene: TRBV5-1
clone size: NA
D gene: NA
J gene: TRBJ1-1
CDR3 protein: CASSLTGFAEAFF
CDR3 DNA: TGCGCCAGCAGCTTGACAGGGTTCGCTGAAGCTTTCTTT

V gene: TRBV7-8
clone size: few
D gene: NA
J gene: TRBJ2-5
CDR3 protein: CASSLRPTAQGTQYF
CDR3 DNA: TGTGCCAGCAGCCTGCGGCCCACCGCCCAGGGGACCCAGTACTTC

V gene: TRBV19
clone size: NA
D gene: TRBD2
J gene: TRBJ2-7
CDR3 protein: CASSIKSSGDYEQYF
CDR3 DNA: TGTGCCAGTAGTATAAAGTCTAGCGGGGACTACGAGCAGTACTTC

V gene: TRBV7-2
clone size: NA
D gene: NA
J gene: TRBJ1-5
CDR3 protein: CASSLIRVQQPQHF
CDR3 DNA: TGTGCCAGCAGCTTAATCAGGGTTCAACAGCCCCAGCATTTT

V gene: TRBV30
clone size: NA
D gene: NA
J gene: TRBJ1-2
CDR3 protein: CAWAGVGYGYTF
CDR3 DNA: TGTGCCTGGGCAGGGGTGGGCTATGGCTACACCTTC

V gene: TRBV19
clone size: NA
D gene: TRBD1
J gene: TRBJ2-3
CDR3 protein: CASSPGQSTDTQYF
CDR3 DNA: TGTGCCAGTAGCCCGGGACAGAGCACAGATACGCAGTATTTT

V gene: TRBV28
clone size: NA
D gene: TRBD1
J gene: TRBJ1-4
CDR3 protein: CASSPPGTGNNEKLFF
CDR3 DNA: TGTGCCAGCAGCCCGCCGGGGACAGGAAATAATGAAAAACTGTTTTTT

V gene: TRBV5-1
clone size: NA
D gene: NA
J gene: TRBJ2-2
CDR3 protein: CASSLFDTPTGELFF
CDR3 DNA: TGCGCCAGCAGCTTGTTTGATACGCCCACCGGGGAGCTGTTTTTT

V gene: TRBV30
clone size: NA
D gene: NA
J gene: TRBJ2-5
CDR3 protein: CAWSSGLGETQYF
CDR3 DNA: TGTGCCTGGAGTTCTGGGCTTGGCGAGACCCAGTACTTC

V gene: TRBV6-6
clone size: NA
D gene: NA
J gene: TRBJ1-3
CDR3 protein: CASSFPGSGNTIYF
CDR3 DNA: TGTGCCAGCAGTTTCCCAGGGTCAGGAAACACCATATATTTT

V gene: TRBV2
clone size: NA
D gene: NA
J gene: TRBJ2-1
CDR3 protein: CASSVGTNNEQFF
CDR3 DNA: TGTGCCAGCAGCGTAGGGACGAACAATGAGCAGTTCTTC

V gene: TRBV11-2
clone size: NA
D gene: NA
J gene: TRBJ2-7
CDR3 protein: CASSSGFLNGEQYF
CDR3 DNA: TGTGCCAGCAGCTCGGGATTTCTTAATGGTGAGCAGTACTTC

V gene: TRBV5-1
clone size: NA
D gene: NA
J gene: TRBJ1-1
CDR3 protein: CASSPPDTMNTEAFF
CDR3 DNA: TGCGCCAGCAGCCCCCCAGACACAATGAACACTGAAGCTTTCTTT

V gene: TRBV2
clone size: NA
D gene: NA
J gene: TRBJ1-5
CDR3 protein: CASSDQGLGTQPQHF
CDR3 DNA: TGTGCCAGCAGTGATCAGGGGTTGGGAACTCAGCCCCAGCATTTT

V gene: TRBV28
clone size: NA
D gene: TRBD2
J gene: TRBJ2-1
CDR3 protein: CASSRGGAYEQFF
CDR3 DNA: TGTGCCAGCAGCCGGGGGGGGGCCTATGAGCAGTTCTTC

V gene: TRBV15
clone size: NA
D gene: NA
J gene: TRBJ1-2
CDR3 protein: CATSRDRAGTNYGYTF
CDR3 DNA: TGTGCCACCAGCAGAGATCGGGCCGGGACGAACTATGGCTACACCTTC

V gene: TRBV6-6
clone size: NA
D gene: TRBD1
J gene: TRBJ2-2
CDR3 protein: CASKRTGGQNGELFF
CDR3 DNA: TGTGCCAGCAAGAGAACAGGGGGCCAAAACGGGGAGCTGTTTTTT

V gene: TRBV18
clone size: NA
D gene: NA
J gene: TRBJ2-3
CDR3 protein: CASSPADTQYF
CDR3 DNA: TGTGCCAGCTCACCAGCAGATACGCAGTATTTT

V gene: TRBV5-4
clone size: NA
D gene: NA
J gene: TRBJ1-6
CDR3 protein: CASSLETANSPLHF
CDR3 DNA: TGTGCCAGCAGCCTGGAAACAGCCAATTCACCCCTCCACTTT

V gene: TRBV6-5
clone size: NA
D gene: NA
J gene: TRBJ1-1
CDR3 protein: CASSSGGPSEAFF
CDR3 DNA: TGTGCCAGCAGTTCGGGGGGGCCTTCTGAAGCTTTCTTT

V gene: TRBV15
clone size: NA
D gene: TRBD1
J gene: TRBJ2-7
CDR3 protein: CATSRDGTVSSYEQYF
CDR3 DNA: TGTGCCACCAGCAGAGATGGGACAGTCAGCTCCTACGAGCAGTACTTC

V gene: TRBV7-9
clone size: NA
D gene: NA
J gene: TRBJ2-1
CDR3 protein: CASSLPGNEQFF
CDR3 DNA: TGTGCCAGCAGCTTACCGGGGAATGAGCAGTTCTTC

V gene: TRBV9
clone size: NA
D gene: NA
J gene: TRBJ2-7
CDR3 protein: CASSGIPPDSYEQYF
CDR3 DNA: TGTGCCAGCAGCGGTATTCCCCCCGACTCCTACGAGCAGTACTTC

V gene: TRBV29-1
clone size: NA
D gene: TRBD1
J gene: TRBJ2-1
CDR3 protein: CSVEDRGTGYNNEQFF
CDR3 DNA: TGCAGCGTTGAAGATCGCGGGACAGGGTATAACAATGAGCAGTTCTTC

V gene: TRBV6-5
clone size: NA
D gene: NA
J gene: TRBJ2-5
CDR3 protein: CASSLDPSRETQYF
CDR3 DNA: TGTGCCAGCAGTTTGGACCCTTCTCGAGAGACCCAGTACTTC

V gene: TRBV18
clone size: NA
D gene: NA
J gene: TRBJ2-7
CDR3 protein: CASSPPSAGYEQYF
CDR3 DNA: TGTGCCAGCTCACCCCCCAGCGCCGGGTACGAGCAGTACTTC

V gene: TRBV18
clone size: NA
D gene: NA
J gene: TRBJ1-1
CDR3 protein: CASSGQGGTEAFF
CDR3 DNA: TGTGCCAGCTCCGGTCAGGGTGGCACTGAAGCTTTCTTT

V gene: TRBV7-2
clone size: NA
D gene: TRBD2
J gene: TRBJ2-3
CDR3 protein: CASSYVLAGGRGQYF
CDR3 DNA: TGTGCCAGCAGCTACGTACTAGCGGGGGGCCGGGGGCAGTATTTT

V gene: TRBV29-1
clone size: NA
D gene: NA
J gene: TRBJ2-3
CDR3 protein: CSVDAADTQYF
CDR3 DNA: TGCAGCGTTGACGCGGCGGATACGCAGTATTTT

V gene: TRBV7-2
clone size: NA
D gene: TRBD2
J gene: TRBJ2-5
CDR3 protein: CASSLGSGGALETQYF
CDR3 DNA: TGTGCCAGCAGCTTAGGTAGCGGGGGGGCCTTGGAGACCCAGTACTTC

V gene: TRBV28
clone size: NA
D gene: NA
J gene: TRBJ2-3
CDR3 protein: CASRTGGSSSTDTQYF
CDR3 DNA: TGTGCCAGCAGGACGGGGGGCAGCTCTAGCACAGATACGCAGTATTTT

V gene: TRBV28
clone size: NA
D gene: TRBD1
J gene: TRBJ1-6
CDR3 protein: CASRSEGQGGSGSPLHF
CDR3 DNA: TGTGCCAGCAGGTCGGAGGGACAGGGGGGGTCTGGTTCACCCCTCCACTTT

V gene: TRBV4-1
clone size: NA
D gene: TRBD1
J gene: TRBJ2-1
CDR3 protein: CASSPEQGAIINEQFF
CDR3 DNA: TGCGCCAGCAGCCCCGAACAGGGGGCGATTATCAATGAGCAGTTCTTC

V gene: TRBV10-2
clone size: NA
D gene: NA
J gene: TRBJ2-7
CDR3 protein: CASSAQGPGGYEQYF
CDR3 DNA: TGCGCCAGCAGCGCACAGGGGCCGGGGGGCTACGAGCAGTACTTC